This T cell receptor beta chain was observed in a study of control samples from healthy donors and cancer patients. CDR1 is SNHLY, CDR2 FYNNEI, per germline. V was clipped by 5 bases and J by 0 bases, with 10 bases between them. The CDR3 length is 14 residues. Sequenced by immunoSEQ multiplex PCR; TCRdb stores in-frame clones only, minus some. The sample carries approximately 180,000 clones, 85% to 95% recorded once. This clonotype originated in a woman under 30 in good health. Material for sequencing was blood. V and J are TRBV2 and TRBJ2-5; TRBD2 is a possible D gene (6 bases). In DNA form, the CDR3 reads TGTGCCAGCAGTCTCCTAGCGAACCAAGAGACCCAGTACTTC. Its translation is CASSLLANQETQYF.